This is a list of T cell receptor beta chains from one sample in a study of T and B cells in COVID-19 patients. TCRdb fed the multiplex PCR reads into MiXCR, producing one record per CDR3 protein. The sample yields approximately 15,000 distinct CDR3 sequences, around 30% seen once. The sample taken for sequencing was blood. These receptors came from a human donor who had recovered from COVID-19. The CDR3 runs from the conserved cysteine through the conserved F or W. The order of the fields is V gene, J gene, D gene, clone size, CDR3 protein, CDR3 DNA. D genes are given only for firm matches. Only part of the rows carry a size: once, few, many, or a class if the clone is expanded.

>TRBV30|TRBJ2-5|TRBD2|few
CACSRGRGEETQYF
TGTGCCTGCTCCAGAGGACGGGGGGAAGAGACCCAGTACTTC
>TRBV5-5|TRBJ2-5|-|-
CASSLGDRWQRGQYF
TGTGCCAGCAGCTTGGGGGACCGCTGGCAAAGGGGCCAGTACTTC
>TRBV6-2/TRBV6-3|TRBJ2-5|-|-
CASSYSTGGAQYF
TGTGCCAGCAGTTACTCTACCGGGGGAGCCCAGTACTTC
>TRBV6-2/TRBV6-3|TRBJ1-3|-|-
CASSSFSRRTPRSGNTIYF
TGTGCCAGCAGTTCCTTCAGTCGCCGAACACCTAGGTCTGGAAACACCATATATTTT
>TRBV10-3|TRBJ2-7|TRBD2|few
CAISEGGGPYEQYF
TGTGCCATCAGTGAGGGCGGGGGACCCTACGAGCAGTACTTC
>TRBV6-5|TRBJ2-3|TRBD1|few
CASSYGQGADTQYF
TGTGCCAGCAGCTATGGACAGGGGGCAGATACGCAGTATTTT
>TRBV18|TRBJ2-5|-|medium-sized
CASSPSLETQYF
TGTGCCAGCTCACCGTCTCTAGAGACCCAGTACTTC
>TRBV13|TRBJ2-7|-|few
CASSSGQTSYEQYF
TGTGCCAGCAGCTCAGGACAAACCTCCTACGAGCAGTACTTC
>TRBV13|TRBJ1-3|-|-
CASSLKGLSGNTIYF
TGTGCCAGCAGCTTGAAGGGGCTGAGTGGAAACACCATATATTTT
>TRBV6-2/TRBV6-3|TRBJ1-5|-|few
CASTKLGYLNQPQHF
TGTGCCAGCACCAAACTTGGATACCTCAATCAGCCCCAGCATTTT
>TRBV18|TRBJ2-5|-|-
CASSPRTFQETQYF
TGTGCCAGCTCACCACGGACATTTCAAGAGACCCAGTACTTC
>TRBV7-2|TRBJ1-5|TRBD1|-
CASSSGTGFGQPQHF
TGTGCCAGCAGCTCCGGGACAGGGTTTGGGCAGCCCCAGCATTTT
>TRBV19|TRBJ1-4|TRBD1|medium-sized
CASCDRVGEKLFF
TGTGCCAGTTGCGACAGGGTGGGTGAAAAACTGTTTTTT
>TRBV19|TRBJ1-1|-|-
CASSINDRPNTEAFF
TGTGCCAGTAGTATAAATGATCGACCGAACACTGAAGCTTTCTTT
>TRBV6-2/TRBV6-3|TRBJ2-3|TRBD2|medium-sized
CASSYRRGRAGTDTQYF
TGTGCCAGCAGTTACCGGCGCGGGAGGGCAGGCACAGATACGCAGTATTTT
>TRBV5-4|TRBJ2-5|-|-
CASSLLVGETQYF
TGTGCCAGCAGCTTACTAGTGGGGGAGACCCAGTACTTC
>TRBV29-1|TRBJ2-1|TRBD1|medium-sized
CSVYGTDTYNEQFF
TGCAGCGTGTATGGGACAGACACCTACAATGAGCAGTTCTTC
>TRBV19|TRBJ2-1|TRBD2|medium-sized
CASSIVGRELRNEQFF
TGTGCCAGTAGTATAGTCGGGCGGGAGCTAAGGAATGAGCAGTTCTTC
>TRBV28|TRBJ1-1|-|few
CASSPPTGTEAFF
TGTGCCAGCAGTCCCCCCACTGGCACTGAAGCTTTCTTT
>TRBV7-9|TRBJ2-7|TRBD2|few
CASSFETSGRRLSSYEQYF
TGTGCCAGCAGCTTCGAGACTAGCGGGAGGCGTTTAAGCTCCTACGAGCAGTACTTC
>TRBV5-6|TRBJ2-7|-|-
CASSSGVGHEQYF
TGTGCCAGCAGCTCCGGGGTGGGGCACGAGCAGTACTTC
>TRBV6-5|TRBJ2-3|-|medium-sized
CASSYSWDRWADTQYF
TGTGCCAGCAGTTACTCCTGGGACCGTTGGGCAGATACGCAGTATTTT
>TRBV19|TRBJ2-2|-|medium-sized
CASISTGDREGGELFF
TGTGCCAGTATCTCCACGGGAGACAGGGAAGGCGGGGAGCTGTTTTTT
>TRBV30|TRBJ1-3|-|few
CAWRQGSAGNTIYF
TGTGCCTGGAGACAGGGAAGCGCTGGAAACACCATATATTTT
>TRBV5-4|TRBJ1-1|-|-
CASSFPGGGTHTEAFF
TGTGCCAGCAGCTTCCCTGGGGGTGGCACCCACACTGAAGCTTTCTTT
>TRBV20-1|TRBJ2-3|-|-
CSATLGLFTDTQYF
TGCAGTGCTACCCTAGGACTATTCACAGATACGCAGTATTTT
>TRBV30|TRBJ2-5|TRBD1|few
CAWSLGQGGETQYF
TGTGCCTGGAGTTTAGGACAGGGAGGAGAGACCCAGTACTTC
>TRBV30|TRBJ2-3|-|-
CAWSVWGDTQYF
TGTGCCTGGAGTGTATGGGGGGATACGCAGTATTTT
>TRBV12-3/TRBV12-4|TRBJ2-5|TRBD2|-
CASRLAGGQETQYF
TGTGCCAGCAGGTTAGCGGGGGGGCAAGAGACCCAGTACTTC
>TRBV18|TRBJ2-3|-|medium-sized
CASSPIRGTSTDTQYF
TGTGCCAGCTCACCAATCAGGGGGACTAGCACAGATACGCAGTATTTT
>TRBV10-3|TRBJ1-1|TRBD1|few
CAISNSGTGRTEAFF
TGTGCCATCAGTAACTCCGGGACAGGGAGGACTGAAGCTTTCTTT
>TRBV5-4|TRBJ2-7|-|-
CASREGSTGSEQYF
TGTGCCAGCAGGGAGGGGTCAACAGGGAGCGAGCAGTACTTC
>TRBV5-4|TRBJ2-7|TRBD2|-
CASSLASGGSSYEQYF
TGTGCCAGCAGCTTGGCTAGCGGGGGTAGCTCCTACGAGCAGTACTTC
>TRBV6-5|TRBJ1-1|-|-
CASSYSRGRNTEAFF
TGTGCCAGCAGTTACTCGAGGGGGAGGAACACTGAAGCTTTCTTT
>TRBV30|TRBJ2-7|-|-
CAWSLGTAYEQYF
TGTGCCTGGAGTCTGGGGACGGCCTACGAGCAGTACTTC
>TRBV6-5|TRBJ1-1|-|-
CASNHRWSGTEAFF
TGTGCCAGCAATCATAGGTGGAGTGGGACTGAAGCTTTCTTT
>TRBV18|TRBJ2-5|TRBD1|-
CASFPTLFSRGSPQETQYF
TGTGCCAGCTTCCCAACCCTCTTCTCCAGGGGGTCCCCCCAAGAGACCCAGTACTTC
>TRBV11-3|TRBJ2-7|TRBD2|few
CASRTSGGYGGQYF
TGTGCCAGCAGGACTAGCGGGGGGTACGGGGGGCAGTACTTC
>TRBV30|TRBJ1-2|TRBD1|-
CAWNRGQNYGYTF
TGTGCCTGGAACAGGGGTCAAAACTATGGCTACACCTTC
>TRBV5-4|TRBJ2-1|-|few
CASSLAEGEQFF
TGTGCCAGCAGCTTGGCGGAGGGTGAGCAGTTCTTC
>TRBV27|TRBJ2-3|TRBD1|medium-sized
CASSLEGDRSNTDTQYF
TGTGCCAGCAGTTTAGAGGGGGACAGGTCTAACACAGATACGCAGTATTTT
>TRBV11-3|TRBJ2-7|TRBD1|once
CASRKGQDYEQYF
TGTGCCAGCAGGAAAGGACAGGACTACGAGCAGTACTTC
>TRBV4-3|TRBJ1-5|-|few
CASSQEPQLPQHF
TGCGCCAGCAGCCAGGAGCCCCAGTTGCCCCAGCATTTT
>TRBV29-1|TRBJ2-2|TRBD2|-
CSCRLAGVGGELFF
TGCAGCTGTCGACTAGCGGGGGTGGGCGGGGAGCTGTTTTTT
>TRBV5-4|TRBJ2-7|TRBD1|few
CASSYGPGTGPSYEQYF
TGTGCCAGCAGCTATGGCCCCGGGACAGGGCCTTCCTACGAGCAGTACTTC
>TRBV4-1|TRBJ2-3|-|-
CASSQSRVVDTQYF
TGCGCCAGCAGCCAGTCCAGGGTGGTAGATACGCAGTATTTT
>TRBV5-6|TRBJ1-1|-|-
CASSLAGAWSTEAFF
TGTGCCAGCAGCTTGGCCGGGGCTTGGAGCACTGAAGCTTTCTTT
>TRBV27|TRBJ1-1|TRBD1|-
CASSPWTGTEAFF
TGTGCCAGCAGTCCATGGACAGGAACTGAAGCTTTCTTT
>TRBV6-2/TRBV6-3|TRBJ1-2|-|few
CASSYRLSAIGYTF
TGTGCCAGCAGTTACCGTCTCTCGGCGATCGGCTACACCTTC
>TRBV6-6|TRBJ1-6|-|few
CASTRLTRSYNSPLHF
TGTGCCAGCACTAGACTCACCCGCTCCTATAATTCACCCCTCCACTTT
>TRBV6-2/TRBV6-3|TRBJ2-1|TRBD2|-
CASSRSTGTSLFNEQFF
TGTGCCAGCAGCCGCAGTACCGGGACTAGCCTTTTCAATGAGCAGTTCTTC
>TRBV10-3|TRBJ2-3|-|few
CAISGGWTDTQYF
TGTGCCATCAGTGGTGGGTGGACAGATACGCAGTATTTT
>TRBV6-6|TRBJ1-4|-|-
CASRDRQRRGKLFF
TGTGCCAGCAGGGACCGACAGCGTAGGGGAAAACTGTTTTTT
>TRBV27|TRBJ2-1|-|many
CASTQGWGNEQFF
TGTGCCAGCACCCAGGGGTGGGGCAATGAGCAGTTCTTC
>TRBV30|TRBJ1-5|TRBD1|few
CAWSEGGGQPQHF
TGTGCCTGGAGTGAAGGGGGCGGGCAGCCCCAGCATTTT
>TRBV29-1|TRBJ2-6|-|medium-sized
CSTGESGANVLTF
TGCAGTACTGGGGAGTCTGGGGCCAACGTCCTGACTTTC
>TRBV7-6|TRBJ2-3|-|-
CASLLRGVSTDTQYF
TGTGCCAGCCTTCTAAGGGGAGTTAGCACAGATACGCAGTATTTT
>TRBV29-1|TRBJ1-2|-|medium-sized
CSVYGTVHLGYGYTF
TGCAGCGTGTACGGGACCGTACATCTGGGCTATGGCTACACCTTC
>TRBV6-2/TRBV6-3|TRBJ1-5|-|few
CASSPGVQPQHF
TGTGCCAGCAGTCCAGGGGTTCAGCCCCAGCATTTT
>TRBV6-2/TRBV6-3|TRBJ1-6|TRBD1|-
CASSHLRQGARSPLHF
TGTGCCAGCAGTCACCTCCGACAGGGGGCGCGTTCACCCCTCCACTTT